A selection of T cell receptor beta chains follows, all from one sample in a study of spatial heterogeneity in lung cancer. MiXCR, applied by TCRdb to the 5' RACE reads, yields one record per CDR3 protein. The sample consists of 20,000 to 25,000 distinct CDR3 sequences, approximately 4.5% of them appearing once. This sample comprised PBMCs, obtained at surgery. The receptor source for this set is a male donor with early-stage non-small cell lung cancer. CDR3s include the opening cysteine and the closing phenylalanine or tryptophan. The D gene is left open where the match is weak. Some rows have no size entry. The others give once, few or many, or a class for an expanded clone.

cdr3_length: 14
clone_size: many
j_call: TRBJ1-1
d_call: TRBD1
v_call: TRBV12-3/TRBV12-4
cdr3_aa: CASRRGQRYTEAFF

cdr3_length: 17
clone_size: few
j_call: TRBJ1-1
d_call: NA
v_call: TRBV12-3/TRBV12-4
cdr3_aa: CASRQLNPGVVNTEAFF

cdr3_length: 15
clone_size: many
j_call: TRBJ2-3
d_call: TRBD2
v_call: TRBV27
cdr3_aa: CASISTSPLTDTQYF

cdr3_length: 12
clone_size: many
j_call: TRBJ1-4
d_call: NA
v_call: TRBV20-1
cdr3_aa: CSARFGDEKLFF

cdr3_length: 16
clone_size: few
j_call: TRBJ1-3
d_call: NA
v_call: TRBV11-2
cdr3_aa: CASSYVRGPLGNTIYF

cdr3_length: 14
clone_size: few
j_call: TRBJ2-4
d_call: TRBD1
v_call: TRBV5-1
cdr3_aa: CASSFQQGAGIQYF

cdr3_length: 14
clone_size: many
j_call: TRBJ1-5
d_call: NA
v_call: TRBV7-2
cdr3_aa: CASSQNRGNQPQHF

cdr3_length: 14
clone_size: many
j_call: TRBJ2-3
d_call: NA
v_call: TRBV20-1
cdr3_aa: CSARGRGSTDTQYF

cdr3_length: 16
clone_size: many
j_call: TRBJ2-6
d_call: NA
v_call: TRBV14
cdr3_aa: CASSQRGAPGANVLTF

cdr3_length: 20
clone_size: many
j_call: TRBJ2-4
d_call: TRBD2
v_call: TRBV18
cdr3_aa: CASSPAASGRAEGAKNIQYF

cdr3_length: 16
clone_size: many
j_call: TRBJ1-6
d_call: TRBD1
v_call: TRBV27
cdr3_aa: CASRLQGSSYNSPLHF

cdr3_length: 14
clone_size: many
j_call: TRBJ2-3
d_call: TRBD2
v_call: TRBV12-3/TRBV12-4
cdr3_aa: CASSLSAGGGEQYF

cdr3_length: 13
clone_size: many
j_call: TRBJ2-3
d_call: NA
v_call: TRBV24-1
cdr3_aa: CATSDHDTDTQYF

cdr3_length: 16
clone_size: many
j_call: TRBJ1-1
d_call: TRBD1
v_call: TRBV20-1
cdr3_aa: CSASRDRGPANTEAFF

cdr3_length: 14
clone_size: many
j_call: TRBJ1-1
d_call: NA
v_call: TRBV9
cdr3_aa: CASSIQGMNTEAFF

cdr3_length: 15
clone_size: many
j_call: TRBJ2-3
d_call: NA
v_call: TRBV20-1
cdr3_aa: CSAPYGQLSTDTQYF

cdr3_length: 14
clone_size: many
j_call: TRBJ2-3
d_call: NA
v_call: TRBV7-9
cdr3_aa: CASSPLATTDTQYF

cdr3_length: 12
clone_size: many
j_call: TRBJ2-1
d_call: NA
v_call: TRBV7-6
cdr3_aa: CATESSYNEQFF

cdr3_length: 13
clone_size: many
j_call: TRBJ2-7
d_call: TRBD2
v_call: TRBV3-1
cdr3_aa: CASSRDGRYEQYF

cdr3_length: 15
clone_size: NA
j_call: TRBJ2-1
d_call: TRBD2
v_call: TRBV7-9
cdr3_aa: CASSMTSGVYNEQFF

cdr3_length: 16
clone_size: many
j_call: TRBJ2-5
d_call: TRBD1
v_call: TRBV7-8
cdr3_aa: CASLWGGTGLQETQYF

cdr3_length: 18
clone_size: many
j_call: TRBJ2-7
d_call: TRBD1
v_call: TRBV25-1
cdr3_aa: CASSESGQGEKGSYEQYF

cdr3_length: 14
clone_size: many
j_call: TRBJ2-7
d_call: TRBD1
v_call: TRBV27
cdr3_aa: CASSPGTGVYEQYF

cdr3_length: 15
clone_size: medium-sized
j_call: TRBJ1-1
d_call: TRBD1
v_call: TRBV6-5
cdr3_aa: CASSKGQGGTTEAFF

cdr3_length: 15
clone_size: many
j_call: TRBJ2-7
d_call: NA
v_call: TRBV24-1
cdr3_aa: CATSSDRSPSYEQYF

cdr3_length: 15
clone_size: many
j_call: TRBJ1-6
d_call: NA
v_call: TRBV4-3
cdr3_aa: CASSQDRGYNSPLHF

cdr3_length: 14
clone_size: many
j_call: TRBJ2-7
d_call: NA
v_call: TRBV5-1
cdr3_aa: CASSLDGGLYEQYF

cdr3_length: 14
clone_size: NA
j_call: TRBJ1-5
d_call: NA
v_call: TRBV6-1
cdr3_aa: CASSEAGTGQPQHF

cdr3_length: 13
clone_size: many
j_call: TRBJ1-5
d_call: NA
v_call: TRBV6-5
cdr3_aa: CASSMTVGQPQHF

cdr3_length: 16
clone_size: many
j_call: TRBJ1-2
d_call: TRBD1
v_call: TRBV5-1
cdr3_aa: CASSPDGTGGYYGYTF

cdr3_length: 13
clone_size: many
j_call: TRBJ2-3
d_call: NA
v_call: TRBV20-1
cdr3_aa: CSAIGVSTDTQYF

cdr3_length: 16
clone_size: many
j_call: TRBJ2-2
d_call: TRBD2
v_call: TRBV20-1
cdr3_aa: CSARGSGGLATGELFF

cdr3_length: 16
clone_size: many
j_call: TRBJ2-1
d_call: TRBD2
v_call: TRBV9
cdr3_aa: CASSVVAGGPWNEQFF

cdr3_length: 16
clone_size: many
j_call: TRBJ2-3
d_call: TRBD2
v_call: TRBV20-1
cdr3_aa: CSARDPSSGRPDTQYF

cdr3_length: 16
clone_size: few
j_call: TRBJ2-1
d_call: NA
v_call: TRBV7-9
cdr3_aa: CAGERRGKSSYNEQFF